This T cell receptor beta chain was recorded in a study of patients and donors after allogeneic stem cell transplantation. TCRdb reprocessed the RT-PCR reads with MiXCR, giving one entry per CDR3 protein. Of under 200,000 distinct CDR3 sequences listed, approximately 30% were seen once; the top ten hold approximately 3%. This clonotype was detected ten times or more. J gave up 7 bases and V 3 bases, and 6 bases lay outside the gene matches. In germline, CDR1 is MNHNS, CDR2 SASEGT. This CDR3 spans 14 amino acids. This chain links TRBV6-1 with TRBJ1-2; 9 positions agree with TRBD1. Sequencing was carried out using blood, either unsorted or a sorted T cell fraction (not recorded which). This receptor was taken from a human donor who was either an allogeneic HSCT recipient or a stem cell or donor lymphocyte infusion donor (not recorded which). It is not recorded whose cells these are; they may come from a transplant donor. The CDR3 region is CASSDRGQGSGYTF. As DNA, the CDR3 is TGTGCCAGCAGTGATCGGGGACAGGGCTCTGGCTACACCTTC.